A selection of T cell receptor beta chains follows, all from one sample in a study of cytomegalovirus exposure and HLA in healthy donors. TCRdb keeps only in-frame clones here, not all; method: immunoSEQ multiplex PCR. The top ten clones hold 11% to 15% of a sample with 180,000 or so clones, 60% to 80% of them seen once. The specimen sequenced was PBMCs. Receptors originate from a man aged 50 to 59 in good health and CMV-seropositive. The CDR3 runs from the conserved cysteine through the conserved F or W. The D gene is left open where the match is weak. The size entry is marked missing in some rows and otherwise reads once, few, many or a size class.

j_call clone_size d_call v_call cdr3_nt cdr3_aa
TRBJ2-3 . TRBD2 TRBV2 TGTGCCAGCAGTGTGGGGCGGGGGGATACGCAGTATTTT CASSVGRGDTQYF
TRBJ1-4 once TRBD1 TRBV28 TGTGCCAGCACCTCCGGGACAGGGAATGAAAAACTGTTTTTT CASTSGTGNEKLFF
TRBJ2-5 few TRBD2 TRBV13 TGTGCCAGCAGCCGCAGGACTAGCGGGGAAGATTTGGGAGAGACCCAGTACTTC CASSRRTSGEDLGETQYF
TRBJ2-7 . TRBD2 TRBV27 TGTGCCAGCAGTTTATCAGGTAGCGGGACTTCCTACGAGCAGTACTTC CASSLSGSGTSYEQYF
TRBJ2-7 . TRBD1 TRBV10-3 TGTGCCATCAGCCCGGGACAGGGGGCCTTCGAGCAGTACTTC CAISPGQGAFEQYF
TRBJ2-3 . TRBD1 TRBV19 TGTGCCAGTAGTACCACCGGGACAGGGGTGGGGGCACAGGGTACGCAGTATTTT CASSTTGTGVGAQGTQYF
TRBJ2-7 . TRBD2 TRBV7-2 TGTGCCAGCAGCTCCATGGGGGGGAACTACGAGCAGTACTTC CASSSMGGNYEQYF
TRBJ2-5 once . TRBV2 TGTGCCAGCAGCACGGGACTGTACCAAGAGACCCAGTACTTC CASSTGLYQETQYF
TRBJ1-4 . . TRBV27 TGTGCCAGCAGGTATCAGGGAAACTCTAATGAAAAACTGTTTTTT CASRYQGNSNEKLFF
TRBJ2-5 . TRBD1 TRBV6-1 TGTGCCAGCCAGAGGACAGGGGGAGAGACCCAGTACTTC CASQRTGGETQYF
TRBJ2-7 . . TRBV7-9 TGTGCCAGCAGCTTAGTTGGGACACCCGTGGAGCAGTACTTC CASSLVGTPVEQYF
TRBJ1-4 once TRBD1 TRBV11-2 TGTGCCAGCAGCTTAGACCGGACAGGGGGCGAAAAACTGTTTTTT CASSLDRTGGEKLFF
TRBJ1-5 . . TRBV6-1 TGTGCCAGCAGCCCCGCGGTCCCGGGGAGACAGCCCCAGCATTTT CASSPAVPGRQPQHF
TRBJ2-2 . . TRBV27 TGTGCCACCTTAGGGGTTGGAGACACCGGGGAGCTGTTTTTT CATLGVGDTGELFF
TRBJ2-1 . . TRBV4-3 TGCGCCAGCAGCCAAGATACCGGGACCTACAATGAGCAGTTCTTC CASSQDTGTYNEQFF
TRBJ1-2 . . TRBV7-9 TGTGCCAGCAGCTTTCAGGCACGTTCCGAAGGAGGCTACACCTTC CASSFQARSEGGYTF
TRBJ1-2 . TRBD1 TRBV4-3 TGCGCCAGCAGCCAGAATCCGGGACAGGGGACCTATGGCTACACCTTC CASSQNPGQGTYGYTF
TRBJ2-5 . . TRBV15 TGTGCCACCAGCAGAGATAGAGAGACCCAGTACTTC CATSRDRETQYF
TRBJ1-1 . . TRBV14 TGTGCCAGCAGCTTGGGCCTGAGGAACACTGAAGCTTTCTTT CASSLGLRNTEAFF
TRBJ1-5 . . TRBV6-5 TGTGCCAGCAGCCTCAATGAGGGTTTTCAGCCCCAGCATTTT CASSLNEGFQPQHF
TRBJ2-5 . . TRBV28 TGTGCCAGCAGTACAGTGTTAACCCAGTACTTC CASSTVLTQYF
TRBJ1-6 . . TRBV6-1 TGTGCCGGCAGTGAGCTCCGGGGTGATTCACCCCTCCACTTT CAGSELRGDSPLHF
TRBJ1-5 . . TRBV2 TGTGCCAGCAGCCGGGACATCAATCAGCCCCAGCATTTT CASSRDINQPQHF
TRBJ1-1 . TRBD1 TRBV20-1 TGCAGTACAACAGGGGAAAGTGAAGCTTTCTTT CSTTGESEAFF
TRBJ1-3 . . TRBV4-1 TGCGCCAGCAGCCAAGATCTCGCAGGGCGCTCTGGAAACACCATATATTTT CASSQDLAGRSGNTIYF
TRBJ2-5 . TRBD2 TRBV4-2 TGTGCCAGCAGCGTCGGACTAGCGGGGGGCAGGATGGAGACCCAGTACTTC CASSVGLAGGRMETQYF
TRBJ2-3 . . TRBV7-9 TGTGCCAGCAGCTCCTTCGATACGCAGTATTTT CASSSFDTQYF
TRBJ1-5 . . TRBV7-2 TGTGCCAGCAGTCTGGGGTGGAGGAATCAGCCCCAGCATTTT CASSLGWRNQPQHF
TRBJ2-7 . . TRBV7-9 TGTGCCAGCAGCTTAGTCGGGTTGCCCTCCAACTACGAGCAGTACTTC CASSLVGLPSNYEQYF
TRBJ2-3 . . TRBV28 TGTGCCAGCCAAGCGGGGAAGGGGGGATTGGATACGCAGTATTTT CASQAGKGGLDTQYF
TRBJ2-3 . . TRBV4-3 TGCGCCAGCAGCCAAACACGGACAGAACGGTCGGATACGCAGTATTTT CASSQTRTERSDTQYF
TRBJ1-5 few . TRBV29-1 TGCAGCGTAAAGGGAGGCAATCAGCCCCAGCATTTT CSVKGGNQPQHF
TRBJ1-4 many . TRBV4-1 TGCGCCAGCAGCCAGATGGGCACGGATGAAAAACTGTTTTTT CASSQMGTDEKLFF
TRBJ2-2 . . TRBV10-1 TGCGCCAGCAGTGCACCCGTGGGACACCCGAACACCGGGGAGCTGTTTTTT CASSAPVGHPNTGELFF
TRBJ1-1 . . TRBV2 TGTGCCAGCAGTGTGGGCCCTGGGAACACTGAAGCTTTCTTT CASSVGPGNTEAFF
TRBJ1-6 . . TRBV4-2 TGTGCCAGCAGCCAAGTTCATACGACGGGTTCACCCCTCCACTTT CASSQVHTTGSPLHF
TRBJ2-2 . . TRBV11-2 TGTGCCAGCTCAACAACGAACACCGGGGAGCTGTTTTTT CASSTTNTGELFF
TRBJ1-2 once . TRBV10-3 TGTGCCATCACCGGTGGCGGCGTCTATGGCTACACCTTC CAITGGGVYGYTF
TRBJ2-3 . . TRBV6-4 TGTGCCAGCGGACCCGGGACTTTCCCAGATACGCAGTATTTT CASGPGTFPDTQYF
TRBJ2-2 . TRBD2 TRBV4-3 TGCGCCAGCAGCCAAGATGCCGGGGGACTAACCGGGGAGCTGTTTTTT CASSQDAGGLTGELFF
TRBJ2-1 . . TRBV7-8 TGTGCCAGCAGCTTAGCGCGCCCTTTGTTCTACAATGAGCAGTTCTTC CASSLARPLFYNEQFF
TRBJ1-5 once . TRBV10-2 TGCGCCAGCAGGATACGAAGCGATAGCAATCAGCCCCAGCATTTT CASRIRSDSNQPQHF
TRBJ2-5 . . TRBV5-1 TGCGCCAGCAGCCTCGAGGTGGCTGAGACCCAGTACTTC CASSLEVAETQYF
TRBJ1-2 . . TRBV10-3 TGTGCCATCAAATCGGGGGGGAAAGTGGGGAGCTACACCTTC CAIKSGGKVGSYTF
TRBJ2-5 . . TRBV7-9 TGTGCCAGCAGTACGGACACCTCTCAAGAGACCCAGTACTTC CASSTDTSQETQYF
TRBJ1-6 . . TRBV10-2 TGCGCCAGCAGTGAGTCGACAGTTCGGTCACCCCTCCACTTT CASSESTVRSPLHF
TRBJ2-2 . TRBD1 TRBV6-5 TGTGCCAGCAGTTACGACAGGACAGGGAGGACCGGGGAGCTGTTTTTT CASSYDRTGRTGELFF
TRBJ1-5 . TRBD1 TRBV5-3 TGTGCCAGAAGCCTCGCCGGGACAGGGATTAGCAATCAGCCCCAGCATTTT CARSLAGTGISNQPQHF
TRBJ2-1 . . TRBV4-3 TGCGCCAGCAGCCAAGATCCAGGACTCTACAATGAGCAGTTCTTC CASSQDPGLYNEQFF
TRBJ2-2 . . TRBV5-5 TGTGCCAGCAGACTGAGGAGGGGCGACACCGGGGAGCTGTTTTTT CASRLRRGDTGELFF
TRBJ1-1 . . TRBV19 TGTGCCAGTAGTATGTCAACAGACGGTGAAGCTTTCTTT CASSMSTDGEAFF
TRBJ1-5 . . TRBV19 TGTGCCACCTTAGCGTCCGGATATAGCAATCAGCCCCAGCATTTT CATLASGYSNQPQHF
TRBJ1-6 . . TRBV5-1 TGCGCCAGCAGCTTGAATGCAGGGCTTAGTAGTTCACCCCTCCACTTT CASSLNAGLSSSPLHF
TRBJ2-2 once . TRBV5-4 TGTGCCAGCAGACCGGGGGGCCGGAACACCGGGGAGCTGTTTTTT CASRPGGRNTGELFF
TRBJ2-4 . . TRBV25-1 TGTGCCAGCAGTGAAAAAGGAAACGTGAGGAGGAAAAACATTCAGTACTTC CASSEKGNVRRKNIQYF
TRBJ2-1 . TRBD2 TRBV19 TGTGCCAGTAGTGATGGTAGCGGGGCGCTGAATGAGCAGTTCTTC CASSDGSGALNEQFF
TRBJ1-1 few . TRBV20-1 TGCAGTGCAGGAGGGGTTGAAGCTTTCTTT CSAGGVEAFF
TRBJ2-5 . TRBD2 TRBV19 TGTGCCAGTAGTACCTCCCCAGCGGGGGGCGGGGAGACCCAGTACTTC CASSTSPAGGGETQYF
TRBJ1-3 . TRBD1 TRBV7-9 TGTGCCAGCAGCTTAACCGGGACAGGGAACTCTGGAAACACCATATATTTT CASSLTGTGNSGNTIYF
TRBJ1-5 . . TRBV28 TGTGCCAGCAGCCCCATGGGGAGCTACCAGCCCCAGCATTTT CASSPMGSYQPQHF